What follows is one T cell receptor (beta chain) and its context. As yet, its antigen is unknown. Data came from immunoSEQ multiplex PCR; TCRdb stores just in-frame clones and leaves some out. The table has under 45,000 clones, about 83% seen once; the top ten hold 7.5% to 8%. This sample was taken from a study of T cells in localized non-small cell lung cancer. Study conclusions and caveats: Higher adjacent-lung clonality was associated with shorter survival.

This TCR was sampled from a man aged 35-69 years with stage II lung adenocarcinoma. Sequenced here: PBMCs, sampled before any cancer treatment.

In DNA form, the CDR3 reads TGTGCCAGCAGCTTAGGTCGGGGAGAGGGGGAGACCCAGTACTTC. It translates to CASSLGRGEGETQYF. The rearrangement joins TRBV11-2 to TRBJ2-5; either TRBD1 or TRBD2 may supply D (5 bases each). The CDR3 runs to 15 residues. The germline gives CDR1 SGHAT, CDR2 FQNNGV. V dropped 1 base and J dropped 5 bases, with 14 bases sitting between them.